The subject of this entry is one T cell receptor (beta chain). This entry is derived from a study of T cell changes during pregnancy in multiple sclerosis. The germline V gene has CDR1 SNHLY and CDR2 FYNNEI. The CDR3 covers 16 residues. The ends lost 5 bases at V and 0 bases at J; junction bases unmatched: 9. The assay was immunoSEQ multiplex PCR, and TCRdb's table has in-frame clones only and misses some. The data contain 50,000 to 65,000 clones, approximately 95% of them singletons. The TCR comes from a female donor with multiple sclerosis, enrolled in a pregnancy study. Sequencing was performed on CD8+ T cells from peripheral blood mononuclear cells, taken in the second trimester of pregnancy. V gene TRBV2 combines with J gene TRBJ1-1, with 7 positions matching TRBD1. CDR3 sequence: CASSSPGGRMNTEAFF. DNA for the CDR3: TGTGCCAGCAGTTCACCAGGGGGAAGAATGAACACTGAAGCTTTCTTT.